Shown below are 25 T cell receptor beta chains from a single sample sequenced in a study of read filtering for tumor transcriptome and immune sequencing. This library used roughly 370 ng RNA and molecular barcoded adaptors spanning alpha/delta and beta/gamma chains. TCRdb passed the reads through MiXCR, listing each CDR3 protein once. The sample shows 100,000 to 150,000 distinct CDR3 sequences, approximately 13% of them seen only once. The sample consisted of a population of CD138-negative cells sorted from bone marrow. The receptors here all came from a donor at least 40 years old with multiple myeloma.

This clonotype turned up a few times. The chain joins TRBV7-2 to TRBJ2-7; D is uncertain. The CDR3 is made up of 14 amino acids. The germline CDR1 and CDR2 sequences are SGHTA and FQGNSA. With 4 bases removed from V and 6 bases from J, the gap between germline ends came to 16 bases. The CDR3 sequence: CASSYLDRPLEQYF. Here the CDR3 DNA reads TGTGCCAGCAGCTACTTGGACCGGCCCCTCGAGCAGTACTTC.

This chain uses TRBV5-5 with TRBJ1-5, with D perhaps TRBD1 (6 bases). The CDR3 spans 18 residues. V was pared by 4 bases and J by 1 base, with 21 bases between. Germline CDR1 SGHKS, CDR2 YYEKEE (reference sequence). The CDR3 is CASSPSWGRGLSNQPQHF. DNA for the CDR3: TGTGCCAGCAGCCCAAGTTGGGGGCGGGGGTTAAGCAATCAGCCCCAGCATTTT.

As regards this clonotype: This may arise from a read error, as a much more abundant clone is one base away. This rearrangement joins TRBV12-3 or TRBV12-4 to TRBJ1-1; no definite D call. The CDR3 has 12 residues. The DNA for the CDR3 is TGTGCCGGCAGTCCGGGGTTCACTGAAGCTTTCTTT. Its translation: CAGSPGFTEAFF.

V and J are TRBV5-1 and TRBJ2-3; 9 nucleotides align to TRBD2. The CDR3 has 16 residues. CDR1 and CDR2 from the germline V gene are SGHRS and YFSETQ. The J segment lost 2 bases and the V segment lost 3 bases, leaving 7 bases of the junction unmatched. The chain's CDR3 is CASSYLSGRNTDTQYF. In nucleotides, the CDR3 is TGCGCCAGCAGCTACCTTAGCGGGAGAAACACAGATACGCAGTATTTT.

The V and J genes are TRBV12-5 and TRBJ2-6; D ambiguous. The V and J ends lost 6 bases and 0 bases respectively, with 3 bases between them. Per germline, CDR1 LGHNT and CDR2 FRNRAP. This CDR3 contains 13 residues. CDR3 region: CASGPSGANVLTF. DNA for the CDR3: TGTGCTAGTGGACCCTCTGGGGCCAACGTCCTGACTTTC.

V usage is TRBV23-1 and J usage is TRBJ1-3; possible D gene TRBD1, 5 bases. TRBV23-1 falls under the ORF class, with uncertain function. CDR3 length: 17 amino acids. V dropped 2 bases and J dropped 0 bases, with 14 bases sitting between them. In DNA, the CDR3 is TGCGCCAGCAGTCAAAGGTGGACACCAAGCTCTGGAAACACCATATATTTT. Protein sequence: CASSQRWTPSSGNTIYF.

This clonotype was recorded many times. CDR3 protein: CASGGQTYNEQFF. The CDR3 DNA is TGTGCCAGCGGGGGACAGACTTACAATGAGCAGTTCTTC. The rearrangement joins TRBV9 to TRBJ2-1; 7 bases map to TRBD1. V lost 7 bases, J lost 4 bases, and 5 bases stayed unmatched. Germline V lookup: CDR1 SGDLS, CDR2 YYNGEE. The CDR3 loop spans 13 amino acids.

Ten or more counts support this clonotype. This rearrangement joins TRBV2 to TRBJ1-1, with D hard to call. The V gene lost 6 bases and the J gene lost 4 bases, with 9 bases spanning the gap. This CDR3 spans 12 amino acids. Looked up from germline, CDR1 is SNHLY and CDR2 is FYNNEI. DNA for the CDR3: TGTGCCAGCAGAAGTTCGGGCACTGAAGCTTTCTTT. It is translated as CASRSSGTEAFF.

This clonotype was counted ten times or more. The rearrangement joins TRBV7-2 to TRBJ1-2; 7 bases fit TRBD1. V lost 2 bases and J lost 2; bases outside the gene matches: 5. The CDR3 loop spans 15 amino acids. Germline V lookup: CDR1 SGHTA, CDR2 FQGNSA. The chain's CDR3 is CASSLTGQPNYGYTF. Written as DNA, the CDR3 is TGTGCCAGCAGCTTAACGGGACAGCCGAACTATGGCTACACCTTC.

CDR3 in amino acids: CASSSPRAGGETQYF. Written as DNA, the CDR3 is TGTGCCAGCAGTTCCCCGAGGGCAGGGGGAGAGACCCAGTACTTC. The chain carries TRBV28 and TRBJ2-5; TRBD1 matches at 7 bases. V shed 4 bases and J 4 bases; nucleotides not matched to a gene: 9. The V gene's germline CDR1 is MDHEN and CDR2 SYDVKM. The CDR3 spans 15 residues.

CDR3 in amino acids: CASSPRTGDRPQHF. For the CDR3, the DNA is TGTGCCAGCTCACCACGGACAGGGGATCGGCCCCAGCATTTT. This chain joins TRBV18 and TRBJ1-5; 9 nucleotides align to TRBD1. This CDR3 is 14 amino acids long. Germline assignment: CDR1 KGHSH and CDR2 LQKENI. Trimming removed 1 base from V and 9 bases from J; junction bases left unmatched: 4.

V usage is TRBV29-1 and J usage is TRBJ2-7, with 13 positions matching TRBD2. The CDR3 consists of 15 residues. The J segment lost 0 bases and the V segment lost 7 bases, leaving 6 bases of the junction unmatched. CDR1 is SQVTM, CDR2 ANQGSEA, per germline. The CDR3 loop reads CSGPTSGRRSYEQYF. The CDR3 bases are TGCAGCGGCCCGACTAGCGGGAGGCGCTCCTACGAGCAGTACTTC.

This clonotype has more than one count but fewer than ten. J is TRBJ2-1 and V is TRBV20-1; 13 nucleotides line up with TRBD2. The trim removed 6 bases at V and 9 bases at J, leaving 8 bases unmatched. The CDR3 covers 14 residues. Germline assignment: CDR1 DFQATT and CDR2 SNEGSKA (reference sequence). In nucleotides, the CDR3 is TGCAGTGCCCTTGGACTAGCGGGAGCTGGTGAGCAGTTCTTC. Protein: CSALGLAGAGEQFF.

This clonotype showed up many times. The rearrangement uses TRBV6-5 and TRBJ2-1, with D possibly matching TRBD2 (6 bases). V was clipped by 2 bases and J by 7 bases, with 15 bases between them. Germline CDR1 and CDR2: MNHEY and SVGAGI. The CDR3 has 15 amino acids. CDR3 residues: CASSYRGIAPNEQFF. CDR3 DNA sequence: TGTGCCAGCAGTTACCGGGGGATAGCGCCTAATGAGCAGTTCTTC.

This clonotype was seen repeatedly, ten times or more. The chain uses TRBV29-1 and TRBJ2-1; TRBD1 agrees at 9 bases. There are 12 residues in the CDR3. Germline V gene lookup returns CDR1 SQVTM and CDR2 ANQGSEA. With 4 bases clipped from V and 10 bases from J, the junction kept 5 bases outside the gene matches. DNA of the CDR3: TGCAGCGTTGCTCGGACAGGGGACGAGCAGTTCTTC. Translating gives CSVARTGDEQFF.

CDR3 region: CAIRQGGLAGGRIYNEQFF. CDR3 DNA sequence: TGTGCCATCAGGCAGGGGGGGCTAGCGGGCGGACGAATCTACAATGAGCAGTTCTTC. This chain joins TRBV10-3 and TRBJ2-1; D perhaps matches TRBD2 (8 bases). The germline V gene has CDR1 ENHRY and CDR2 SYGVKD. This CDR3 contains 19 residues. V lost 6 bases, J lost 3 bases, and 27 bases lay in between.

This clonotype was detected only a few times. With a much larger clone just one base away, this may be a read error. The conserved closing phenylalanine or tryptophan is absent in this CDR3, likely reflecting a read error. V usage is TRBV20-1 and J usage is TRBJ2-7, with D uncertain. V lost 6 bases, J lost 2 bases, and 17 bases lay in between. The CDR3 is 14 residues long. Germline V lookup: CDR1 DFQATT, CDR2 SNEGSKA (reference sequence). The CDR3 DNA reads TGCAGTGCCGCCACTGGTGGAACTACCTACGAGCAGTACCTC. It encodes CSAATGGTTYEQYL.

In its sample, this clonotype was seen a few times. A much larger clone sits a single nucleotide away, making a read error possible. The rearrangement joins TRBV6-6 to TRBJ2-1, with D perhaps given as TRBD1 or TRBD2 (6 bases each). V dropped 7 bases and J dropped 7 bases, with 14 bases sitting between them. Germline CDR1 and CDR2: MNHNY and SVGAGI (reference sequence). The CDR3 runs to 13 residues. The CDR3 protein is CASKYRGENEQFF. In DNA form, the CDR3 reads TGTGCCAGCAAGTATAGGGGGGAGAATGAGCAGTTCTTC.

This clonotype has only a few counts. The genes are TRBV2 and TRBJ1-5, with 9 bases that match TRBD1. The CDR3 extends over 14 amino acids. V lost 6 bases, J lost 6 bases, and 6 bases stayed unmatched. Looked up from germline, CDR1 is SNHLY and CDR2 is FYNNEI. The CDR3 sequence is CASRTGGGGQPQHF. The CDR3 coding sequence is TGTGCCAGCAGAACAGGGGGCGGAGGTCAGCCCCAGCATTTT.

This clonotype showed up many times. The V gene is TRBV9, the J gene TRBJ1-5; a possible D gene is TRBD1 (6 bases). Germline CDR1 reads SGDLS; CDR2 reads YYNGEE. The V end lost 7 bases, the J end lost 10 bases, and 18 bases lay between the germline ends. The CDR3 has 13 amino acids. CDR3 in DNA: TGTGCCAGCGGTACCGGGGGGGGCGGCCCCCAGCATTTT. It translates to CASGTGGGGPQHF.

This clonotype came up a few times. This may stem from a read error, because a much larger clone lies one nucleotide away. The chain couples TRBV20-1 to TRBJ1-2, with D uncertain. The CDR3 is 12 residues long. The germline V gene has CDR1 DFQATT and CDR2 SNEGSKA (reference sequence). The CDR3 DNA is TGCAGTGCTAGATCGACGGCCTATGGCTGCACCTTC. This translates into CSARSTAYGCTF.

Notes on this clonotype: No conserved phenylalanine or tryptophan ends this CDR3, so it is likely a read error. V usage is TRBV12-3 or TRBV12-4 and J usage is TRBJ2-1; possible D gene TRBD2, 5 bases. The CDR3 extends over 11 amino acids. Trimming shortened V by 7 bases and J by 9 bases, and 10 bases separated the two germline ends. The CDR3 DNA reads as TGTGCCAGCACCTCGGGGATTGAGCAGTTCTCC. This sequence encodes CASTSGIEQFS.

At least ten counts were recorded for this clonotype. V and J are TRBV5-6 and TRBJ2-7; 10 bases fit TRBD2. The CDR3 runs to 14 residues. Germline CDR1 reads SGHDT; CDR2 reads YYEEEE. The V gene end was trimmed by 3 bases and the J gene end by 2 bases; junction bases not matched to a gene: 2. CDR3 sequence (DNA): TGTGCCAGCAGCTATGGGACTAGCGCCTACGAGCAGTACTTC. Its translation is CASSYGTSAYEQYF.

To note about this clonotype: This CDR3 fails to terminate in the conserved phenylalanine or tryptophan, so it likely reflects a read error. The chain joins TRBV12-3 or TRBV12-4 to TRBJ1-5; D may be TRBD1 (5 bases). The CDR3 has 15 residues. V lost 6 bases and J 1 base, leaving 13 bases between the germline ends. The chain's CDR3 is CASSPGAVSNQPQHL. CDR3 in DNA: TGTGCCAGCAGCCCCGGGGCAGTCAGCAATCAGCCCCAGCATCTT.

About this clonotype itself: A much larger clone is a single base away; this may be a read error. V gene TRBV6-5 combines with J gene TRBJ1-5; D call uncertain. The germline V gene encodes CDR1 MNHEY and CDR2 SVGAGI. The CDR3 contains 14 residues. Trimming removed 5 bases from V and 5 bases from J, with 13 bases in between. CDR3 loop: CASSPQRTDQPQHF. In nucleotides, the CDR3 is TGTGCCAGCAGTCCTCAGCGTACCGATCAGCCCCAGCATTTT.